A selection of T cell receptor beta chains follows, all from one sample in a study of vaccination effects on CD4 cells after COVID-19. Libraries were prepared by immunoSEQ multiplex PCR; TCRdb keeps only in-frame clonotypes and omits some of them. The sample holds about 47,000 clones; just over 70% are singletons and the top ten take over 6.5%. These receptors' targets are unknown. This material consisted of CD4+ T cells from PBMCs cultured without peptide, taken after COVID-19 vaccination. The receptors here all came from a human donor who received a COVID-19 vaccine. The CDR3 runs from the conserved cysteine through the conserved F or W.

CDR3aa: CRVTEGTEAFF
len: 11
j_gene: TRBJ1-1
v_gene: TRBV20-1

CDR3aa: CASSQFIAGGAEQYF
len: 15
j_gene: TRBJ2-7
v_gene: TRBV3-1/TRBV3-2

CDR3aa: CASSLAGENTF
len: 11
j_gene: TRBJ1-2
v_gene: TRBV5-6

CDR3aa: CASSLGQARTEAFF
len: 14
j_gene: TRBJ1-1
v_gene: TRBV5-1

CDR3aa: CASRGDSWNQPQHF
len: 14
j_gene: TRBJ1-5
v_gene: TRBV2

CDR3aa: CSASRGNQPQHF
len: 12
j_gene: TRBJ1-5
v_gene: TRBV20-1

CDR3aa: CASGLRGGTDTQYF
len: 14
j_gene: TRBJ2-3
v_gene: TRBV12-5

CDR3aa: CASSLLWGSGANVLTF
len: 16
j_gene: TRBJ2-6
v_gene: TRBV28

CDR3aa: CASSWRDSSYEQYF
len: 14
j_gene: TRBJ2-7
v_gene: TRBV5-1

CDR3aa: CAWSINSNQPQHF
len: 13
j_gene: TRBJ1-5
v_gene: TRBV30

CDR3aa: CASSLDRGNTIYF
len: 13
j_gene: TRBJ1-3
v_gene: TRBV7-2

CDR3aa: CASGQGTLVNQPQHF
len: 15
j_gene: TRBJ1-5
v_gene: TRBV4-1

CDR3aa: CASSQAMGRAKNIQYF
len: 16
j_gene: TRBJ2-4
v_gene: TRBV14

CDR3aa: CASSLGSGGNTGYTF
len: 15
j_gene: TRBJ1-2
v_gene: TRBV7-2

CDR3aa: CASSIELGRPFYNEQFF
len: 17
j_gene: TRBJ2-1
v_gene: TRBV19

CDR3aa: CASSPDRVGSPLHF
len: 14
j_gene: TRBJ1-6
v_gene: TRBV18

CDR3aa: CAWSGQETQYF
len: 11
j_gene: TRBJ2-5
v_gene: TRBV30

CDR3aa: CASSLPQSSYNEQFF
len: 15
j_gene: TRBJ2-1
v_gene: TRBV7-8

CDR3aa: CASSDWGNEQFF
len: 12
j_gene: TRBJ2-1
v_gene: TRBV6-2/TRBV6-3

CDR3aa: CASRQFEKLFF
len: 11
j_gene: TRBJ1-4
v_gene: TRBV6-5

CDR3aa: CASSSTGSRVGQPQHF
len: 16
j_gene: TRBJ1-5
v_gene: TRBV6-5

CDR3aa: CASSPGKPDEEAFF
len: 14
j_gene: TRBJ1-1
v_gene: TRBV3-1/TRBV3-2

CDR3aa: CATRGADTYEQYF
len: 13
j_gene: TRBJ2-7
v_gene: TRBV12-3/TRBV12-4

CDR3aa: CASSRGPMVSGANVLTF
len: 17
j_gene: TRBJ2-6
v_gene: TRBV10-2

CDR3aa: CASSPRRGAGELFF
len: 14
j_gene: TRBJ2-2
v_gene: TRBV11-3

CDR3aa: CASSGGQRNTEAFF
len: 14
j_gene: TRBJ1-1
v_gene: TRBV28

CDR3aa: CASSQPREGWGGYTF
len: 15
j_gene: TRBJ1-2
v_gene: TRBV4-1

CDR3aa: CASSPIRRSNSPLHF
len: 15
j_gene: TRBJ1-6
v_gene: TRBV27

CDR3aa: CASSLTGTVNYGYTF
len: 15
j_gene: TRBJ1-2
v_gene: TRBV5-4

CDR3aa: CASSQGNRGVGGYTF
len: 15
j_gene: TRBJ1-2
v_gene: TRBV3-1/TRBV3-2

CDR3aa: CASSQNLDTQYF
len: 12
j_gene: TRBJ2-3
v_gene: TRBV3-1/TRBV3-2

CDR3aa: CASSGSGTSEQYF
len: 13
j_gene: TRBJ2-7
v_gene: TRBV12-3/TRBV12-4

CDR3aa: CASSDRTDTQYF
len: 12
j_gene: TRBJ2-3
v_gene: TRBV10-1

CDR3aa: CASRIVGSGNTIYF
len: 14
j_gene: TRBJ1-3
v_gene: TRBV19

CDR3aa: CASSYNSYYEQYF
len: 13
j_gene: TRBJ2-7
v_gene: TRBV6-5

CDR3aa: CASSRDSYEQYF
len: 12
j_gene: TRBJ2-7
v_gene: TRBV10-2

CDR3aa: CASTTPSGQETQYF
len: 14
j_gene: TRBJ2-5
v_gene: TRBV25-1

CDR3aa: CASSVEGVAGGPFGNEQYF
len: 19
j_gene: TRBJ2-7
v_gene: TRBV9

CDR3aa: CASWEGEKYNEQFF
len: 14
j_gene: TRBJ2-1
v_gene: TRBV5-1

CDR3aa: CASSLGNTIYF
len: 11
j_gene: TRBJ1-3
v_gene: TRBV6-5

CDR3aa: CASSIPPSFTGGKLFF
len: 16
j_gene: TRBJ1-4
v_gene: TRBV19

CDR3aa: CASSLASGRTTDTQYF
len: 16
j_gene: TRBJ2-3
v_gene: TRBV5-1

CDR3aa: CASSQLRTSANTGELFF
len: 17
j_gene: TRBJ2-2
v_gene: TRBV4-1

CDR3aa: CASRDTNPVNTEAFF
len: 15
j_gene: TRBJ1-1
v_gene: TRBV25-1

CDR3aa: CASSSTTGQGTDTQYF
len: 16
j_gene: TRBJ2-3
v_gene: TRBV5-1

CDR3aa: CASSRDRGRNYGYTF
len: 15
j_gene: TRBJ1-2
v_gene: TRBV19

CDR3aa: CASSVGQSGNTIYF
len: 14
j_gene: TRBJ1-3
v_gene: TRBV9

CDR3aa: CASSLGTSGAGELFF
len: 15
j_gene: TRBJ2-2
v_gene: TRBV5-1

CDR3aa: CASCRPGSDTQYF
len: 13
j_gene: TRBJ2-3
v_gene: TRBV12-3/TRBV12-4

CDR3aa: CASSLGDRGTQETQYF
len: 16
j_gene: TRBJ2-5
v_gene: TRBV7-9

CDR3aa: CASSLSTWETQYF
len: 13
j_gene: TRBJ2-5
v_gene: TRBV10-2

CDR3aa: CASRRGRESQEQYF
len: 14
j_gene: TRBJ2-7
v_gene: TRBV27

CDR3aa: CSVDKGYEQYF
len: 11
j_gene: TRBJ2-7
v_gene: TRBV29-1

CDR3aa: CASSGRQSRGGSPLHF
len: 16
j_gene: TRBJ1-6
v_gene: TRBV2

CDR3aa: CASGFTKLVDRHSPLHF
len: 17
j_gene: TRBJ1-6
v_gene: TRBV12-5